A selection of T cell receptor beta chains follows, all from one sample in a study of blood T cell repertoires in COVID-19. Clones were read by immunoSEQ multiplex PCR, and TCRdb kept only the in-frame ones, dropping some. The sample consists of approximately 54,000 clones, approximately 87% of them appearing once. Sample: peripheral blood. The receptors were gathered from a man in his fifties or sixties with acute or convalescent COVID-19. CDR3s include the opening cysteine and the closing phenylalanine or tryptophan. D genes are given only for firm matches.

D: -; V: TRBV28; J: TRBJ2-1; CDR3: CASSFGGIRNEQFF; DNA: TGTGCCAGCAGTTTTGGCGGGATTCGGAATGAGCAGTTCTTC
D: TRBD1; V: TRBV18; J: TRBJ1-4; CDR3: CASSLQGAFTEKLFF; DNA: TGTGCCAGCTCACTGCAGGGGGCGTTTACTGAAAAACTGTTTTTT
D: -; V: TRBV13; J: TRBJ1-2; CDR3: CASSGSGDSNYGYTF; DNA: TGTGCCAGCAGCGGCAGTGGGGACTCTAACTATGGCTACACCTTC
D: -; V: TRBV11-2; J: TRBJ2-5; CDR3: CASSFSRLLETQYF; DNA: TGTGCCAGCAGCTTCAGCAGGCTTTTAGAGACCCAGTACTTC
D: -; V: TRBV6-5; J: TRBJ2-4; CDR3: CASSTRGGGQNIQYF; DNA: TGTGCCAGCAGTACGAGGGGGGGCGGCCAAAACATTCAGTACTTC
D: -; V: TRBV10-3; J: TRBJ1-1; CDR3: CAISEPRREVNTEAFF; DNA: TGTGCCATCAGTGAGCCGAGACGGGAAGTTAACACTGAAGCTTTCTTT
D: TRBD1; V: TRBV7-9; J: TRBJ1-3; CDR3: CASSGQGTSGNTIYF; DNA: TGTGCCAGCAGCGGACAGGGTACCTCTGGAAACACCATATATTTT
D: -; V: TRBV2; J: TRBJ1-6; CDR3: CASSRRQVDNSPLHF; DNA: TGTGCCAGCAGCCGCCGACAGGTAGATAATTCACCCCTCCACTTT
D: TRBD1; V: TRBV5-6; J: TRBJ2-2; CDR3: CASSLSGQVVYTGELFF; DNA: TGTGCCAGCAGCTTGTCAGGACAGGTGGTGTACACCGGGGAGCTGTTTTTT
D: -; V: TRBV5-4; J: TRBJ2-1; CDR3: CASQGGAPISSYNEQFF; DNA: TGTGCCAGCCAGGGGGGCGCCCCTATTAGCTCCTACAATGAGCAGTTCTTC
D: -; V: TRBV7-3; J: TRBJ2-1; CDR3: CASSPRSASSYNEQFF; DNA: TGTGCCAGCAGCCCTCGGAGCGCGAGCTCCTACAATGAGCAGTTCTTC
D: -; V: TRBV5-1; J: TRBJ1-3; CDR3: CASSSDREGGNTIYF; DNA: TGCGCCAGCAGCTCGGACCGGGAGGGAGGAAACACCATATATTTT
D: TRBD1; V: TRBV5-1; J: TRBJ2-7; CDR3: CASSHQPGQGVYEQYF; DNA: TGCGCCAGCAGCCACCAGCCCGGACAGGGGGTCTACGAGCAGTACTTC
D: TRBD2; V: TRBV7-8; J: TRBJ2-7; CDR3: CASSTRLAGIHYEQYF; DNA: TGTGCCAGCAGCACCCGACTAGCGGGGATACATTACGAGCAGTACTTC
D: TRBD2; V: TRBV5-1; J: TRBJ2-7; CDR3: CASSLGLAGEQYF; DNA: TGCGCCAGCAGCTTGGGACTAGCGGGCGAGCAGTACTTC
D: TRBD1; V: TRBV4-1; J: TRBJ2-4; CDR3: CASSQEGTGKNIQYF; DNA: TGCGCCAGCAGCCAAGAAGGGACAGGGAAAAACATTCAGTACTTC